The clone carrying this T cell receptor (beta chain) was counted between two and nine times. Original handling: The assay estimated nucleated cells by amplifying reference gene primers. Here immunoSEQ multiplex PCR was the method, and the copy in TCRdb shows in-frame clones only, minus some. V and J calls and clone size are given by that table; D and trimming were obtained from the DNA. The table has roughly 250,000 clones, 65% to 90% seen once. The record originates from a study of blood T cell repertoires in COVID-19. Study-wide background: The samples span acute and convalescent COVID-19 from the United States, Italy and Spain. Sources were T cells, B-cell-depleted T cells, or PBMCs; the material itself was cDNA or gDNA.

This CDR3 is built from 15 residues. V was pared by 5 bases and J by 10 bases, with 8 bases of the junction left unmatched. Per the germline V gene, CDR1 is SGHTS and CDR2 is YDEGEE. Specimen: peripheral blood. V usage is TRBV5-8 and J usage is TRBJ1-6, with TRBD1 identical over 11 bases. This TCR derives from an elderly woman with active or convalescent COVID-19. The CDR3 nucleotides are TGTGCCAGCAGGATGGGACAGGGGGAGAGCTCACCCCTCCACTTT. Protein sequence: CASRMGQGESSPLHF.